This T cell receptor (beta chain) emerged from a study of identical twins. In this sample, this clonotype turned up many times. Its antigen is currently unknown. Possible read error: a much larger clone is one base away. The CDR3 does not close with the conserved phenylalanine or tryptophan, likely indicating a read error. General study points: Twin pairs' shared out-of-frame alpha sequences were enriched in low generation probability.

Each cDNA held unique molecular identifiers, and template switching gave it a universal primer site. TCRdb used MiXCR to reprocess the 5' RACE reads, holding one entry per CDR3 protein. This sample has about 150,000 distinct CDR3 sequences, with under 4.5% found just once. The CDR3 contains 13 residues. Trimming took off 6 bases at V and 6 bases at J, with 14 bases between the two ends. Germline values: CDR1 SEHNR, CDR2 FQNEAQ (reference sequence). This sequence joins TRBV7-9 and TRBJ1-1; no firm D call. Specimen: memory T cells sorted from blood. This TCR derives from a man aged 18 to 35 in good health. The CDR3 bases are TGTGCCAGCAGGCCCCCCGGTCGGGCTGAAGCTTTCCTT. Translation gives CASRPPGRAEAFL.